What follows are 27 T cell receptor beta chains derived from one specimen sequenced in a study of response to subunit inactivated influenza vaccine. TCRdb redid the calling of the RT-PCR reads with MiXCR, one entry per CDR3 protein. The repertoire holds about 570,000 distinct CDR3 sequences, with approximately 10% as singletons. The data also belong to a second study, concerning T cells expressing NK-cell markers. That report notes: The cDNA for TCR beta came from 5'RACE template switching with UMIs.

Sequencing was performed on PBMCs from blood, taken on the day of vaccination. These receptors all stem from a man aged 45-60 years who received an inactivated influenza vaccine.

The chain couples TRBV25-1 to TRBJ2-6; maybe TRBD1 (6 bases). CDR1 and CDR2 (germline): MGHDK, SYGVNS. Trimming cost V 7 bases and J 1 base, with 17 bases left between them. CDR3 length equals 17 residues. This CDR3 is CASIGGRERSGANVLTF. CDR3 coding DNA: TGTGCCAGCATTGGGGGCAGGGAGAGGTCTGGGGCCAACGTCCTGACTTTC. Using reference TRBV25-1 and TRBJ2-6 for the parts outside the CDR3, the full variable domain is EADIYQTPRYLVIGTGKKITLECSQTMGHDKMYWYQQDPGMELHLIHYSYGVNSTEKGDLSSESTVSRIRTEHFPLTLESARPSHTSQYLCASIGGRERSGANVLTFGAGSRLTVL.

The sample holds a few counts of this clonotype. The chain is built from TRBV25-1 and TRBJ2-1; D not certain. Trimming left V 7 bases short and J 8 bases short, with 9 bases between. CDR1 is MGHDK and CDR2 is SYGVNS in the germline V gene. This CDR3 spans 11 amino acids. CDR3 residues: CASKVTDEQFF. The CDR3 DNA follows: TGTGCCAGCAAAGTGACGGATGAGCAGTTCTTC.

This clonotype has more than one count but fewer than ten. V is TRBV11-1 and J is TRBJ2-1, with TRBD2 matching 7 bases. The CDR3 spans 14 residues. Germline V gives CDR1 SGHAT, CDR2 FQDESV (reference sequence). The junction had 6 bases not matched to a gene; V was cut back by 1 base and J by 9 bases. CDR3: CASSLEGERGEQFF. The CDR3 DNA reads TGTGCCAGCAGCTTAGAAGGTGAGCGGGGTGAGCAGTTCTTC.

V gene TRBV10-3 combines with J gene TRBJ2-5, with 10 bases fitting TRBD2. Trimming at V came to 0 bases and at J to 2 bases, leaving 6 bases not matched to a gene. The CDR3 sequence is 17 residues long. Germline CDR1 ENHRY, CDR2 SYGVKD. The CDR3 protein is CAISESYPSGGQETQYF. For the CDR3, the DNA is TGTGCCATCAGTGAGTCTTACCCTAGCGGGGGACAAGAGACCCAGTACTTC.

This clonotype occurred a few times. The chain employs TRBV20-1 and TRBJ2-7; D gene uncertain. V lost 3 bases, J lost 0 bases, and 12 bases lay in between. The CDR3 is made up of 14 amino acids. Germline assignment: CDR1 DFQATT and CDR2 SNEGSKA (reference sequence). CDR3 DNA: TGCAGTGCTAGCCCCCTCGACCTCTCCTACGAGCAGTACTTC. Its translation: CSASPLDLSYEQYF.

This sequence joins TRBV6-2 or TRBV6-3 and TRBJ2-2; 12 nucleotides align to TRBD2. Germline V gives CDR1 MNHEY, CDR2 SVGEGT. The CDR3 sequence is 19 residues long. Unmatched junction bases numbered 10, after V lost 2 bases and J lost 3 bases. CDR3 in amino acids: CASSYHARTSGTYTGELFF. Here the CDR3 DNA reads TGTGCCAGCAGTTACCACGCCCGGACTAGCGGGACCTACACCGGGGAGCTGTTTTTT.

This clonotype appeared a few times. The chain is built from TRBV2 and TRBJ1-1, with 8 bases matching TRBD1. V lost 7 bases and J lost 0; bases outside the gene matches: 4. CDR1 and CDR2 from the germline V gene are SNHLY and FYNNEI. CDR3 length equals 14 residues. CDR3 residues: CASTRTGMNTEAFF. CDR3 nucleotide sequence: TGTGCCAGCACCCGGACAGGGATGAACACTGAAGCTTTCTTT.

This clonotype came up a few times. V is TRBV28 and J is TRBJ1-2; weak D call: TRBD1 (6 bases). This CDR3 spans 13 amino acids. V lost 6 bases to trimming and J lost 2 bases, with 10 bases between them. Germline-derived CDR1 and CDR2 are MDHEN and SYDVKM. The CDR3 DNA reads as TGTGCCAGCAGAACAGGGCCGAACTATGGCTACACCTTC. Translating it yields CASRTGPNYGYTF.

The chain is built from TRBV18 and TRBJ2-7, with a weak D call TRBD1 (5 bases). Germline CDR1 and CDR2: KGHSH and LQKENI. The CDR3 is made up of 13 amino acids. The germline V and J ends were trimmed by 3 bases and 5 bases, with 11 bases remaining between them. CDR3 residues: CASSPSRVHEQYF. For the CDR3, the DNA is TGTGCCAGCTCACCTAGCAGGGTACACGAGCAGTACTTC. Filled out from reference TRBV18 and TRBJ2-7, the complete variable domain reads NAGVMQNPRHLVRRRGQEARLRCSPMKGHSHVYWYRQLPEEGLKFMVYLQKENIIDESGMPKERFSAEFPKEGPSILRIQQVVRGDSAAYFCASSPSRVHEQYFGPGTRLTVT.

The chain employs TRBV6-5 and TRBJ2-7, with TRBD2 identical over 9 bases. CDR3 length: 14 residues. Trimming cost V 0 bases and J 5 bases; bases outside gene matches: 2. Germline values: CDR1 MNHEY, CDR2 SVGAGI. The CDR3 sequence: CASSYSSGSNEQYF. For the CDR3, the DNA is TGTGCCAGCAGTTACTCTAGCGGGAGCAACGAGCAGTACTTC.

This clonotype was observed a few times. The chain uses TRBV7-2 and TRBJ1-5; TRBD1 is a possible D gene (5 bases). From germline, CDR1 is SGHTA and CDR2 FQGNSA. Between the trimmed V and J ends, which lost 5 bases and 4 bases, there was a span of 15 bases. The CDR3 length is 15 residues. The CDR3 sequence: CASSARGLQNQPQHF. For the CDR3, the DNA is TGTGCCAGCAGCGCTCGGGGACTTCAGAATCAGCCCCAGCATTTT. Full variable domain (rest looked up from reference TRBV7-2 and TRBJ1-5): GAGVSQSPSNKVTEKGKDVELRCDPISGHTALYWYRQSLGQGLEFLIYFQGNSAPDKSGLPSDRFSAERTGGSVSTLTIQRTQQEDSAVYLCASSARGLQNQPQHFGDGTRLSIL.

The rearrangement joins TRBV20-1 to TRBJ2-7; 10 nucleotides agree with TRBD2. Per germline, CDR1 DFQATT and CDR2 SNEGSKA (reference sequence). Trimming removed 0 bases from V and 4 bases from J; junction bases left unmatched: 3. This CDR3 has 14 residues. For the CDR3, the DNA is TGCAGTGCTAGAGATCTAGCGGGAGAATACGAGCAGTACTTC. It specifies CSARDLAGEYEQYF.

The J gene is TRBJ2-7, the V gene TRBV12-3 or TRBV12-4; 7 nucleotides match TRBD1. The CDR3 extends over 15 amino acids. Unmatched junction bases numbered 10, after V lost 5 bases and J lost 3 bases. CDR3: CASSLGQSILYEQYF. The CDR3 region has the DNA TGTGCCAGCAGTCTGGGACAGTCCATTCTCTACGAGCAGTACTTC.

The chain combines TRBV18 with TRBJ2-3; tentative D call: TRBD2 (6 bases). V lost 1 base, J lost 5 bases, and 7 bases lay in between. CDR3 length: 13 amino acids. Germline V gene sequence: CDR1 KGHSH, CDR2 LQKENI. In DNA form, the CDR3 reads TGTGCCAGCTCACCACGGGACTTAGATACGCAGTATTTT. Protein product: CASSPRDLDTQYF.

The rearrangement uses TRBV5-1 and TRBJ2-1; 7 bases map to TRBD1. V shed 1 base, J shed 0 bases, and the junction held 4 bases outside the gene matches. In germline, CDR1 is SGHRS, CDR2 YFSETQ. The CDR3 runs 16 residues. The chain's CDR3 is CASSLTGDGSYNEQFF. Here the CDR3 DNA reads TGCGCCAGCAGCTTGACAGGGGATGGCTCCTACAATGAGCAGTTCTTC.

J is TRBJ2-3 and V is TRBV4-3, with D maybe TRBD2 (6 bases). There are 17 residues in the CDR3. Germline CDR1 LGHNA, CDR2 YSLEER. V was clipped by 0 bases and J by 2 bases, with 15 bases between them. CDR3 DNA sequence: TGCGCCAGCAGCCAAGATTGGCGGGACCTTCTCACAGATACGCAGTATTTT. This sequence encodes CASSQDWRDLLTDTQYF.

In this sample, this clonotype turned up a few times. The V call is TRBV2, the J call TRBJ2-2, with a possible D match to TRBD2 (5 bases). Germline assignment: CDR1 SNHLY and CDR2 FYNNEI. Trimming removed 7 bases at V and 6 bases at J, with 24 bases between. This CDR3 has 17 residues. The CDR3 reads CASNLVGRGPTPGELFF. As DNA, the CDR3 is TGTGCCAGCAACCTGGTCGGGCGCGGGCCAACGCCCGGGGAGCTGTTTTTT. The full variable domain, with the rest looked up from reference TRBV2 and TRBJ2-2, is EPEVTQTPSHQVTQMGQEVILRCVPISNHLYFYWYRQILGQKVEFLVSFYNNEISEKSEIFDDQFSVERPDGSNFTLKIRSTKLEDSAMYFCASNLVGRGPTPGELFFGEGSRLTVL.

In this sample, this clonotype turned up a few times. The V gene is TRBV5-1, the J gene TRBJ2-3; D is unclear. This CDR3 is 17 amino acids long. Trimming removed 0 bases from V and 2 bases from J, with 16 bases in between. Germline V gene data show CDR1 as SGHRS and CDR2 as YFSETQ. The CDR3 nucleotides read TGCGCCAGCAGCTTGGAGAGGCTGGGGTTCGCCACAGATACGCAGTATTTT. It specifies CASSLERLGFATDTQYF.

This rearrangement joins TRBV6-4 to TRBJ1-4; D may be TRBD1 (5 bases). Germline values: CDR1 MRHNA, CDR2 SNTAGT. This CDR3 is 15 amino acids long. Trimming removed 5 bases from V and 0 bases from J, with 10 bases in between. CDR3: CASSPGHSTNEKLFF. CDR3 bases: TGTGCCAGCAGTCCCGGACACTCAACTAATGAAAAACTGTTTTTT.

This clonotype was counted only a few times. The chain links TRBV12-3 or TRBV12-4 to TRBJ1-2; no clear D. The CDR3 has 15 amino acids. V was clipped by 5 bases and J by 4 bases, with 17 bases between them. The DNA of the CDR3 is TGTGCCAGCAGTCCACGCGGACGGACGTCCTATGGCTACACCTTC. This encodes CASSPRGRTSYGYTF.

This clonotype was detected a few times. The V gene is TRBV6-2 or TRBV6-3, the J gene TRBJ2-5, with a weak D call TRBD1 (5 bases). The germline V gene encodes CDR1 MNHEY and CDR2 SVGEGT. The V end lost 5 bases, the J end lost 4 bases, and 11 bases lay between the germline ends. The CDR3 extends over 13 amino acids. In nucleotides, the CDR3 is TGTGCCAGCAGTGCCCAGGGCCCAGAGACCCAGTACTTC. This encodes CASSAQGPETQYF.

V usage is TRBV24-1 and J usage is TRBJ2-5, with 11 bases that match TRBD2. Germline V CDR1 and CDR2: KGHDR, SFDVKD. The CDR3 consists of 17 residues. V was clipped by 3 bases and J by 1 base; unmatched bases: 6. CDR3 loop: CATSDRGTSGLQETQYF. As DNA, the CDR3 is TGTGCCACCAGTGATCGAGGGACTAGCGGCCTCCAAGAGACCCAGTACTTC.

This clonotype was counted at least ten times. The chain has TRBV10-3 and TRBJ1-6, with 8 bases aligning to TRBD1. This CDR3 has 16 residues. CDR1 is ENHRY and CDR2 is SYGVKD in the germline V gene. The J segment lost 7 bases and the V segment lost 4 bases, leaving 9 bases of the junction unmatched. DNA for the CDR3: TGTGCCATCAGTGCGGACAGGGCGGGGGGGAATTCACCCCTCCACTTT. It is translated as CAISADRAGGNSPLHF.

V usage is TRBV20-1 and J usage is TRBJ2-1, with 7 bases that match TRBD1. The V and J ends lost 1 base and 5 bases, in that order; junction bases with no gene match: 5. There are 14 residues in the CDR3. CDR1 DFQATT and CDR2 SNEGSKA come from the germline V gene (reference sequence). The CDR3 here is CSARVMTGNNEQFF. CDR3 coding DNA: TGCAGTGCTAGAGTCATGACAGGGAACAATGAGCAGTTCTTC.

This clonotype showed up just a few times. V and J are TRBV12-3 or TRBV12-4 and TRBJ2-2; 8 positions match TRBD1. V lost 1 base to trimming and J lost 7 bases; unmatched junction nucleotides: 5. The CDR3 loop spans 15 amino acids. In DNA form, the CDR3 reads TGTGCCAGCAGTTTAGAGACAGGGGTACGCGGGGAGCTGTTTTTT. Amino acids: CASSLETGVRGELFF.

The rearrangement joins TRBV20-1 to TRBJ2-1; TRBD2 agrees at 10 bases. CDR3 length: 14 amino acids. J lost 5 bases, V lost 5 bases, and 6 bases had no gene match. From germline, CDR1 is DFQATT and CDR2 SNEGSKA (reference sequence). The CDR3 sequence: CSAAGLAMDNEQFF. The CDR3 bases are TGCAGTGCTGCGGGACTAGCGATGGACAATGAGCAGTTCTTC.

This sequence joins TRBV7-9 and TRBJ1-6, with D tentatively TRBD1 (6 bases). This CDR3 has 14 residues. V lost 6 bases and J 8 bases, leaving 14 bases between the germline ends. Germline values: CDR1 SEHNR, CDR2 FQNEAQ (reference sequence). CDR3: CASRHTGFDSPLHF. Written as DNA, the CDR3 is TGTGCCAGCAGACATACAGGGTTTGATTCACCCCTCCACTTT.